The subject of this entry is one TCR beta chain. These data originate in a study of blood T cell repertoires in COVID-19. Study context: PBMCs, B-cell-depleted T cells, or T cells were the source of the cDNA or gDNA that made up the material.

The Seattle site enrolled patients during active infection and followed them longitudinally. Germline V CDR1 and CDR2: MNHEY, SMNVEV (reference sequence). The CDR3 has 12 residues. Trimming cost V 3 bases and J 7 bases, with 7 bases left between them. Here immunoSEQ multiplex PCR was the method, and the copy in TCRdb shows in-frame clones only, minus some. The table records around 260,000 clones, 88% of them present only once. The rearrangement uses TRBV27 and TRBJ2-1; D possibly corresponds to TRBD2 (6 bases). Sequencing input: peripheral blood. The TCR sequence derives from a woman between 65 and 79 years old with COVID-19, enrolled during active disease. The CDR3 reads CASSLGGNEQFF. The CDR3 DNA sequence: TGTGCCAGCAGTTTGGGGGGTAATGAGCAGTTCTTC.